This TCR beta chain was identified in a study of PD-1 blockade in mismatch repair-deficient tumors. Libraries were prepared by immunoSEQ multiplex PCR; TCRdb keeps only in-frame clonotypes and omits some of them. The repertoire holds tens of thousands of clones, with roughly 80% as singletons. This CDR3 contains 14 residues. Germline CDR1 is SGHRS and CDR2 is YFSETQ. Trimming left V 4 bases short and J 4 bases short, with 14 bases between. Three pembrolizumab responders had their TCRs sequenced. This specimen consisted of peripheral blood, obtained 4 weeks after starting pembrolizumab. The chain is built from TRBV5-1 and TRBJ2-5; tentatively, D is TRBD2 (6 bases). The source is an adult with mismatch repair-deficient cancer. The CDR3 protein is CASSPGLGVETQYF. The CDR3 nucleotides read TGCGCCAGCAGCCCGGGACTTGGGGTAGAGACCCAGTACTTC. Using reference TRBV5-1 and TRBJ2-5 for the parts outside the CDR3, the full variable domain is KAGVTQTPRYLIKTRGQQVTLSCSPISGHRSVSWYQQTPGQGLQFLFEYFSETQRNKGNFPGRFSGRQFSNSRSEMNVSTLELGDSALYLCASSPGLGVETQYFGPGTRLLVL.